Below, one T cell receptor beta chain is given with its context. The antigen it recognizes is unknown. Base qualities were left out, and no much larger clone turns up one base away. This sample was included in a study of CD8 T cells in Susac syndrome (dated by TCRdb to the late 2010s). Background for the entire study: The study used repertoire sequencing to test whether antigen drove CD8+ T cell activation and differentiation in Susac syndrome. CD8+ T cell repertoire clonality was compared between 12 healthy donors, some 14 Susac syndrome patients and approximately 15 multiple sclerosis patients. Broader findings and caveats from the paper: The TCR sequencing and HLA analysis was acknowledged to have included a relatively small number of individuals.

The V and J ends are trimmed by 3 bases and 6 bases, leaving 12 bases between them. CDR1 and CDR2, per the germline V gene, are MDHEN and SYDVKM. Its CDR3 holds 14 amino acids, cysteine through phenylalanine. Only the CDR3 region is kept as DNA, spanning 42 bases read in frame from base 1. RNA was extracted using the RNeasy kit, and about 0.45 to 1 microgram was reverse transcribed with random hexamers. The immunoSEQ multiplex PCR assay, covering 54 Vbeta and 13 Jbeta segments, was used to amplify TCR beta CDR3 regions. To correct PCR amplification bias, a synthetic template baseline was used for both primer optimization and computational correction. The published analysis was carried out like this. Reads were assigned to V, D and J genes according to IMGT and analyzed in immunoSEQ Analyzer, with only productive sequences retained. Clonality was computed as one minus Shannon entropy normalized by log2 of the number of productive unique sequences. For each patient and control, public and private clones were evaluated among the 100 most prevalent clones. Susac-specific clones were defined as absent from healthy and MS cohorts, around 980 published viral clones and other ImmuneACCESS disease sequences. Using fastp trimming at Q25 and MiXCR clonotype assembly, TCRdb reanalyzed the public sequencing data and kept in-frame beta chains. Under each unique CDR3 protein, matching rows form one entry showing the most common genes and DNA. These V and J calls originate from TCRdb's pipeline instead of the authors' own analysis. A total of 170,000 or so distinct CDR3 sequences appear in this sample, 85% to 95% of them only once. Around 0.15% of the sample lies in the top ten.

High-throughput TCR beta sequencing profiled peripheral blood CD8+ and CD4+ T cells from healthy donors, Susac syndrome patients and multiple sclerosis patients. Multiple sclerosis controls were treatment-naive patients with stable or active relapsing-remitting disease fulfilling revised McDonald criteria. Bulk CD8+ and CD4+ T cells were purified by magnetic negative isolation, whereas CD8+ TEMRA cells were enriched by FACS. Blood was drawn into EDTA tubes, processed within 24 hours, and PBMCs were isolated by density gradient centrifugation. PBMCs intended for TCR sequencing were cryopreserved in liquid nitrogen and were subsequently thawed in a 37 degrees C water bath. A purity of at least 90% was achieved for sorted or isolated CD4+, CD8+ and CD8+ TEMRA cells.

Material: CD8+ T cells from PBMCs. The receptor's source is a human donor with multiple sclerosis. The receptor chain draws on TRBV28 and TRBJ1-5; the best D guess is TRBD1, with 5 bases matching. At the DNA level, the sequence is TGTGCCAGCAGTTTCAGGGATTCGGGTCAGCCCCAGCATTTT. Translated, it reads CASSFRDSGQPQHF.